This T cell receptor (beta chain) was documented in a study of cytomegalovirus exposure and HLA in healthy donors. Concerning this clone: Its antigen is not identified.

Study-level points and caveats: Through in vitro validation, three CMV-associated chains were shown to be specific for CMV antigens.

Sequencing was performed with immunoSEQ multiplex PCR; in TCRdb, only in-frame clones are kept and a portion is missing. The sample holds 130,000 to 150,000 clones, around 85% seen once. This CDR3 has 15 residues. Trimming cost V 5 bases and J 0 bases; bases outside gene matches: 5. From germline, CDR1 is SNHLY and CDR2 FYNNEI. What was sequenced was PBMCs. This sequence joins TRBV2 and TRBJ2-3; 7 bases line up with TRBD1. This TCR came from a man aged 18 to 29 in good health and CMV-seronegative. CDR3 sequence: CASSRTGYSTDTQYF. CDR3 in DNA: TGTGCCAGCAGTAGGACAGGATATAGCACAGATACGCAGTATTTT.